This T cell receptor (beta chain) stems from a study of beta chain features in type 1 diabetes. Study context: The patient and healthy donor groups were comparable for age, gender and cell yields. The study's findings and limits: Reduced insertions and increased deletions marked VDJ junctions in type 1 diabetes patients.

The sequenced template was cDNA made from the entire isolated RNA. Measured with immunoSEQ multiplex PCR; TCRdb has only the in-frame clones, and not every one. Of about 290,000 clones listed, around 7.3% were seen once; the top ten hold more than 1%. Worth noting for this clone: The antigen remains undetermined.

The sample comprised central memory CD4+ T cells from blood. The clonotype comes from a woman aged 18-35 years in good health.

CDR3 in amino acids: CASSGPEGRPQHF. The CDR3, as DNA: TGTGCCAGCAGCGGACCAGAGGGACGGCCCCAGCATTTT. The V gene is TRBV7-8, the J gene TRBJ1-5; D perhaps matches TRBD1 (5 bases). CDR1 and CDR2 from the germline V gene are SGHVS and FQNEAQ. V lost 5 bases to trimming and J lost 9 bases, with 14 bases between them. This CDR3 has 13 amino acids.